The 15 T cell receptor beta chains below all came from one sample that was sequenced in a study of shared clonotypes between healthy human individuals. Only in-frame clones appear in the TCRdb table, and some are missing; sequencing was by immunoSEQ multiplex PCR. The repertoire holds about 490,000 clones, with 65% to 80% as singletons. The sequencing sample was made of PBMCs. The source of these receptors is a woman between 40 and 50 years old in good health. Some clones in this sample may be carry-over from other donors' samples.

This chain connects TRBV14 to TRBJ2-1; 7 nucleotides match TRBD2. Germline CDR1 is SGHDN and CDR2 is FVKESK. The CDR3 contains 17 residues. After removal of 2 bases from V and 8 bases from J, the junction contained 15 bases not matched to a gene. Here the CDR3 DNA reads TGTGCCAGCAGCCAACTCCAAGGGACTAATGGTTTCGATGAGCAGTTCTTC. It yields the protein CASSQLQGTNGFDEQFF.

The CDR3 loop reads CASSVAPRAGGNTIYF. In DNA, the CDR3 is TGTGCCAGCAGCGTAGCCCCACGGGCAGGAGGAAACACCATATATTTT. The chain is built from TRBV9 and TRBJ1-3, with unresolved D. The CDR3 extends over 16 amino acids. Trimming cost V 0 bases and J 4 bases, with 14 bases left between them. Germline CDR1 is SGDLS and CDR2 is YYNGEE.

This chain uses TRBV29-1 with TRBJ2-7, with a tentative D call TRBD2 (6 bases). CDR3 length: 12 residues. Germline CDR1 SQVTM, CDR2 ANQGSEA. The germline V and J ends were trimmed by 4 bases and 5 bases, with 12 bases remaining between them. In DNA form, the CDR3 reads TGCAGCGTTGTAACTAGCTCTCACGAGCAGTACTTC. Translation: CSVVTSSHEQYF.

The chain uses TRBV11-3 and TRBJ2-3; D might be TRBD2 (6 bases). Germline assignment: CDR1 SGHNT and CDR2 YENEEA. Trimming removed 0 bases at V and 3 bases at J, with 10 bases between. This CDR3 contains 15 residues. The DNA for the CDR3 is TGTGCCAGCAGCTTAGACGGGGGTTTGACAGATACGCAGTATTTT. It codes for CASSLDGGLTDTQYF.

This sequence joins TRBV11-1 and TRBJ2-1; 7 bases match TRBD2. The CDR3 sequence is 15 residues long. With 5 bases clipped from V and 11 bases from J, the junction kept 15 bases outside the gene matches. Germline lookup yields CDR1 SGHAT and CDR2 FQDESV (reference sequence). The CDR3 loop is CASSRDYNVNDKQFF. The CDR3 nucleotides are TGTGCCAGCAGCCGGGACTATAATGTCAATGATAAGCAGTTCTTC.

The chain has TRBV5-1 and TRBJ2-3; TRBD1 is a possible D gene (6 bases). Trimming stripped 2 bases from V and 2 bases from J, with 9 bases between. CDR1 is SGHRS and CDR2 is YFSETQ in the germline V gene. This CDR3 is 14 amino acids long. The CDR3 DNA reads TGCGCCAGCAGCTTCCGGGACAACACAGATACGCAGTATTTT. Amino acid sequence: CASSFRDNTDTQYF.

The genes are TRBV5-1 and TRBJ1-4; 7 bases align to TRBD1. The length of the CDR3 is 14 residues. Germline CDR1 and CDR2: SGHRS and YFSETQ. With V trimmed by 2 bases and J by 4 bases, 2 bases remained unmatched. The CDR3 bases are TGCGCCAGCAGCTTCGGACAGGATAATGAAAAACTGTTTTTT. It translates to CASSFGQDNEKLFF. Supplemented by reference TRBV5-1 and TRBJ1-4, the full variable domain reads KAGVTQTPRYLIKTRGQQVTLSCSPISGHRSVSWYQQTPGQGLQFLFEYFSETQRNKGNFPGRFSGRQFSNSRSEMNVSTLELGDSALYLCASSFGQDNEKLFFGSGTQLSVL.

This clone came up once. This chain links TRBV6-1 with TRBJ2-7; perhaps TRBD2 as D (6 bases). This CDR3 is 16 amino acids long. The germline V and J ends were trimmed by 4 bases and 4 bases, with 20 bases remaining between them. Germline CDR1 MNHNS, CDR2 SASEGT. The CDR3 protein is CASSGLERVFRYEQYF. The DNA for the CDR3 is TGTGCCAGCAGTGGCCTCGAGCGGGTGTTTAGATACGAGCAGTACTTC.

A few counts support this clone. The rearrangement joins TRBV5-5 to TRBJ1-2; 7 bases agree with TRBD1. Germline-derived CDR1 and CDR2 are SGHKS and YYEKEE (reference sequence). The CDR3 is 15 residues long. The ends lost 4 bases at V and 5 bases at J; junction bases unmatched: 11. The CDR3 sequence is CASSHGQEDRYGYTF. The DNA for the CDR3 is TGTGCCAGCAGCCACGGACAGGAAGATCGTTATGGCTACACCTTC.

CDR3 DNA: TGTGCCAGCAGCTTAGCCCGTGGGGACAGGGTATACGGGGCCAACGTCCTGACTTTC. It encodes CASSLARGDRVYGANVLTF. The chain joins TRBV7-9 to TRBJ2-6; 9 bases fit TRBD1. The CDR3 sequence is 19 residues long. The V segment lost 0 bases and the J segment 4 bases; nucleotides outside the gene matches: 10. In germline, CDR1 is SEHNR, CDR2 FQNEAQ (reference sequence).

A word on this clone: The sample contains more than one DNA sequence encoding this CDR3. This chain links TRBV5-1 with TRBJ1-1; no definite D call. V was pared by 0 bases and J by 1 base, with 7 bases between. Germline V gene data show CDR1 as SGHRS and CDR2 as YFSETQ. The CDR3 consists of 14 residues. CDR3 sequence reads: CASSLDRENTEAFF. CDR3 DNA sequence: TGCGCCAGCAGCTTGGACAGAGAGAACACTGAAGCTTTCTTT.

The rearrangement links TRBV18 to TRBJ1-2; D remains ambiguous. The V end was cut by 0 bases, the J end by 8 bases, with 13 bases between. The CDR3 runs to 14 residues. The germline V gene has CDR1 KGHSH and CDR2 LQKENI. CDR3 loop: CASSPPTREGGYTF. CDR3 coding DNA: TGTGCCAGCTCACCACCGACTCGAGAGGGCGGCTACACCTTC.

The chain is built from TRBV9 and TRBJ2-2; the match to TRBD2 covers 8 bases. The CDR3 sequence is 14 residues long. CDR1 is SGDLS, CDR2 YYNGEE, per germline. V lost 0 bases to trimming and J lost 8 bases; unmatched junction nucleotides: 3. In DNA, the CDR3 is TGTGCCAGCAGCGTAGGGACTAGCTCTGGGGAGCTGTTTTTT. Translated, it gives CASSVGTSSGELFF. The complete variable domain, with remaining parts taken from reference TRBV9 and TRBJ2-2, reads DSGVTQTPKHLITATGQRVTLRCSPRSGDLSVYWYQQSLDQGLQFLIQYYNGEERAKGNILERFSAQQFPDLHSELNLSSLELGDSALYFCASSVGTSSGELFFGEGSRLTVL.

A single count supports this clone. This rearrangement joins TRBV30 to TRBJ2-1; 7 nucleotides match TRBD2. CDR3 length: 13 residues. Germline CDR1 GTSNPN, CDR2 SVGIG (reference sequence). The trim removed 4 bases at V and 6 bases at J, leaving 6 bases unmatched. The CDR3 reads CAWNQRERNEQFF. The CDR3 DNA follows: TGTGCCTGGAACCAGCGGGAACGCAATGAGCAGTTCTTC.

The gene calls are TRBV11-2 and TRBJ2-1, with D possibly TRBD2 on 5 matching bases. Germline V gene sequence: CDR1 SGHAT, CDR2 FQNNGV. This CDR3 region has 14 residues. Trimming stripped 5 bases from V and 4 bases from J, with 12 bases between. CDR3 region: CASSGGRTYNEQFF. Here the CDR3 DNA reads TGTGCCAGCAGCGGAGGTCGGACTTACAATGAGCAGTTCTTC.